Listed below are T cell receptor beta chains from one sample, sequenced in a study of response to subunit inactivated influenza vaccine. TCRdb analysed the RT-PCR reads with MiXCR anew, one entry per CDR3 protein. The table has 500,000 to 550,000 distinct CDR3 sequences, 7.5% to 8.5% seen once; the top ten hold 10% to 15%. The sequencing used PBMCs from blood, collected around 25 months after vaccination. These receptors all come from a man between 50 and 75 years old who received an inactivated influenza vaccine. Both conserved end residues are part of each CDR3. D genes are given only for firm matches. Not every row has a clone size; where given, it reads once, few, many or a size class.

v_call: TRBV7-8
d_call: TRBD1
clone_size: few
j_call: TRBJ1-2
cdr3_nt: TGTGCCAGCAGCTGGAGGGACAGCCCGGGAGCAGGCTACACCTTC
cdr3_aa: CASSWRDSPGAGYTF

v_call: TRBV18
d_call: TRBD1
clone_size: many
j_call: TRBJ2-7
cdr3_nt: TGTGCCAGCTCACCCGGGACAGGGGGAAGCTCCTACGAGCAGTACTTC
cdr3_aa: CASSPGTGGSSYEQYF

v_call: TRBV20-1
d_call: TRBD1
clone_size: few
j_call: TRBJ2-3
cdr3_nt: TGCAGTGCTAGAGGACAGGGGGCGTGGGGCCCAGATACGCAGTATTTT
cdr3_aa: CSARGQGAWGPDTQYF

v_call: TRBV4-1
d_call: -
clone_size: many
j_call: TRBJ2-3
cdr3_nt: TGCGCCAGCAGCCCCGGTAGGGAACGCACAGATACGCAGTATTTT
cdr3_aa: CASSPGRERTDTQYF

v_call: TRBV20-1
d_call: TRBD1
clone_size: few
j_call: TRBJ1-5
cdr3_nt: TGCAGTGCTAGAAGGACAGGGGGCAATCAGCCCCAGCATTTT
cdr3_aa: CSARRTGGNQPQHF

v_call: TRBV7-2
d_call: -
clone_size: many
j_call: TRBJ2-1
cdr3_nt: TGTGCCAGCAGCTTAGGTGACGGACTTGCCTACAATGAGCAGTTCTTC
cdr3_aa: CASSLGDGLAYNEQFF

v_call: TRBV5-1
d_call: -
clone_size: many
j_call: TRBJ1-2
cdr3_nt: TGCGCCAGCAGCTCAGATACAGGAACCTTCTATGGCTACACCTTC
cdr3_aa: CASSSDTGTFYGYTF

v_call: TRBV28
d_call: -
clone_size: -
j_call: TRBJ2-3
cdr3_nt: TGTGCCAGCAGTTTCGGGCTTCGGGATACGCAGTATTTT
cdr3_aa: CASSFGLRDTQYF

v_call: TRBV5-1
d_call: TRBD2
clone_size: -
j_call: TRBJ2-3
cdr3_nt: TGCGCCAGCACCCCCTTGCGGGGGGGAGTAGATACGCAGTATTTT
cdr3_aa: CASTPLRGGVDTQYF

v_call: TRBV29-1
d_call: -
clone_size: -
j_call: TRBJ2-3
cdr3_nt: TGCAGCTATATTCAGGGGCAAGATACGCAGTATTTT
cdr3_aa: CSYIQGQDTQYF

v_call: TRBV9
d_call: -
clone_size: few
j_call: TRBJ2-1
cdr3_nt: TGTGCCAGCAGCGTTTCGGCAGGTATTTCGAATGAGCAGTTCTTC
cdr3_aa: CASSVSAGISNEQFF

v_call: TRBV29-1
d_call: -
clone_size: few
j_call: TRBJ2-7
cdr3_nt: TGCAGCGTTACAACAGGGAAATCCTACGAGCAGTACTTC
cdr3_aa: CSVTTGKSYEQYF

v_call: TRBV4-1
d_call: TRBD1
clone_size: few
j_call: TRBJ1-4
cdr3_nt: TGCGCCAGCAGCCCTGGACAGGGTGCGGAAAAACTGTTTTTT
cdr3_aa: CASSPGQGAEKLFF

v_call: TRBV6-5
d_call: TRBD2
clone_size: many
j_call: TRBJ2-1
cdr3_nt: TGTGCCAGCAGTTCGGGGGGGGCCATGAGGAGTGAGCAGTTCTTC
cdr3_aa: CASSSGGAMRSEQFF

v_call: TRBV28
d_call: -
clone_size: many
j_call: TRBJ2-7
cdr3_nt: TGTGCCAGCAGTCGACGGGGAAGCTCCTACGAGCAGTACTTC
cdr3_aa: CASSRRGSSYEQYF

v_call: TRBV11-2
d_call: -
clone_size: few
j_call: TRBJ2-3
cdr3_nt: TGTGCCAGCAGCCGGGACCCGCTAGTTACGCAGTATTTT
cdr3_aa: CASSRDPLVTQYF

v_call: TRBV20-1
d_call: -
clone_size: few
j_call: TRBJ2-7
cdr3_nt: TGCAGTGCTAGTCTCGGGAGTAATCGCGAGCAGTACTTC
cdr3_aa: CSASLGSNREQYF

v_call: TRBV7-8
d_call: -
clone_size: many
j_call: TRBJ2-2
cdr3_nt: TGTGCCAGCAGCTATATCGGACATTCGAACACCGGGGAGCTGTTTTTT
cdr3_aa: CASSYIGHSNTGELFF

v_call: TRBV5-6
d_call: TRBD1
clone_size: -
j_call: TRBJ2-5
cdr3_nt: TGTGCCAGCAGCTACAAATATGGACAGGGGACAGAGACCCAGTACTTC
cdr3_aa: CASSYKYGQGTETQYF

v_call: TRBV7-8
d_call: -
clone_size: -
j_call: TRBJ2-7
cdr3_nt: TGTGCCAGCAGCTCGGTTGGGGCCCGGGTCACCTACGAGCAGTACTTC
cdr3_aa: CASSSVGARVTYEQYF

v_call: TRBV6-1
d_call: -
clone_size: many
j_call: TRBJ1-1
cdr3_nt: TGTGCCAGCACCCTAGCCGGGTCGGGCGCTGAAGCTTTCTTT
cdr3_aa: CASTLAGSGAEAFF

v_call: TRBV28
d_call: -
clone_size: -
j_call: TRBJ2-4
cdr3_nt: TGTGCCAGCAGCCTTGAGGAGGGCCGAAGCATTCAGTACTTC
cdr3_aa: CASSLEEGRSIQYF

v_call: TRBV10-2
d_call: -
clone_size: few
j_call: TRBJ2-7
cdr3_nt: TGCGCCAGCAGTGAGGTTGTCGGGATAGGCGAGCAGTACTTC
cdr3_aa: CASSEVVGIGEQYF

v_call: TRBV10-3
d_call: -
clone_size: many
j_call: TRBJ1-4
cdr3_nt: TGTGCCATCGGCGGGGGGCACCCAACTAATGAAAAACTGTTTTTT
cdr3_aa: CAIGGGHPTNEKLFF

v_call: TRBV12-3/TRBV12-4
d_call: -
clone_size: few
j_call: TRBJ2-1
cdr3_nt: TGTGCCAGCAGTGCATTTATTAGTGCTGAGCAGTTCTTC
cdr3_aa: CASSAFISAEQFF

v_call: TRBV5-1
d_call: -
clone_size: few
j_call: TRBJ2-1
cdr3_nt: TGCGCCAGCAGCTTGGCGGGGGTACAGGCGGGCCCCGACAATGAGCAGTTCTTC
cdr3_aa: CASSLAGVQAGPDNEQFF

v_call: TRBV18
d_call: -
clone_size: -
j_call: TRBJ2-7
cdr3_nt: TGTGCCAGCTCACCTGGGGTCCCGCCAGGGGTTACCAACGAGCAGTACTTC
cdr3_aa: CASSPGVPPGVTNEQYF

v_call: TRBV20-1
d_call: TRBD1
clone_size: -
j_call: TRBJ1-5
cdr3_nt: TGCAGTGCTCCACGGACAGGGAACGATCAGCCCCAGCATTTT
cdr3_aa: CSAPRTGNDQPQHF

v_call: TRBV6-1
d_call: -
clone_size: -
j_call: TRBJ2-3
cdr3_nt: TGTGCCAGCAGTGAAGAGTCTTTCGGCACAGATACGCAGTATTTT
cdr3_aa: CASSEESFGTDTQYF